This note documents a single T cell receptor beta chain sequence. This record belongs to a study of blood T cell repertoires in COVID-19. Study background: The origin of the acute and convalescent COVID-19 samples was the United States, Italy and Spain. T cells, B-cell-depleted T cells, or PBMCs provided the cDNA or gDNA that served as material.

Data came from immunoSEQ multiplex PCR; TCRdb stores just in-frame clones and leaves some out. The sample carries roughly 250,000 clones, roughly four fifths recorded once. CDR3 size: 13 residues. Between the trimmed V and J ends, which lost 0 bases and 7 bases, there was a span of 7 bases. The germline V gene encodes CDR1 SGHRS and CDR2 YFSETQ. The clonotype originates from a woman older than 75 with acute or convalescent COVID-19. J is TRBJ2-2 and V is TRBV5-1; D is uncertain. What was sequenced was peripheral blood. For the CDR3, the DNA is TGCGCCAGCAGCTTGGCCCAACTCGGGGAGCTGTTTTTT. It encodes CASSLAQLGELFF.